This entry lists 22 T cell receptor beta chains sequenced from one sample in a study of blood T cell repertoires in COVID-19. Profiled with immunoSEQ multiplex PCR; TCRdb holds only in-frame clones, not every one. The data hold about 310,000 clones, with around 90% observed a single time. The specimen sequenced was peripheral blood. The receptors were sampled from a man between 45 and 60 years old with active or convalescent COVID-19.

V gene TRBV30 combines with J gene TRBJ2-7; no definite D call. CDR1 is GTSNPN and CDR2 is SVGIG in the germline V gene (reference sequence). With 4 bases removed from V and 0 bases from J, the gap between germline ends came to 10 bases. This CDR3 comprises 13 residues. The CDR3 DNA reads as TGTGCCTGGATGTCTTTTTCCTCCTACGAGCAGTACTTC. Amino acids: CAWMSFSSYEQYF.

Worth noting for this clone: The sample has other DNA sequences that encode this CDR3 too. The chain links TRBV2 to TRBJ2-1; no reliable D call. Trimming took 3 bases from V and 12 from J, leaving 9 bases between them. The CDR3 covers 11 residues. Germline V gene sequence: CDR1 SNHLY, CDR2 FYNNEI. CDR3 nucleotide sequence: TGTGCCAGCAGTGAGGAGTCGGGGCAGTTCTTC. Residues: CASSEESGQFF.

This rearrangement joins TRBV10-3 to TRBJ2-7, with 9 bases lining up with TRBD2. Germline V gene data show CDR1 as ENHRY and CDR2 as SYGVKD. V lost 4 bases and J lost 3; bases outside the gene matches: 10. The CDR3 is 16 residues long. The CDR3 coding sequence is TGTGCCATCAGTGGCGGGGCGGGAGGGGTGTTCTACGAGCAGTACTTC. It yields the protein CAISGGAGGVFYEQYF.

This chain joins TRBV5-1 and TRBJ2-7, with 9 positions matching TRBD1. V gave up 0 bases and J gave up 2 bases; unmatched junction bases: 0. The CDR3 contains 14 residues. CDR1 and CDR2 (germline): SGHRS, YFSETQ. For the CDR3, the DNA is TGCGCCAGCAGCTTGGGGGACAGGGCCTACGAGCAGTACTTC. Residues: CASSLGDRAYEQYF. The whole variable domain, filled in from reference TRBV5-1 and TRBJ2-7, reads KAGVTQTPRYLIKTRGQQVTLSCSPISGHRSVSWYQQTPGQGLQFLFEYFSETQRNKGNFPGRFSGRQFSNSRSEMNVSTLELGDSALYLCASSLGDRAYEQYFGPGTRLTVT.

This chain uses TRBV28 with TRBJ2-7, with a tentative D call TRBD2 (5 bases). The CDR3 totals 15 residues. The V end lost 4 bases, the J end lost 1 base, and 14 bases lay between the germline ends. Germline values: CDR1 MDHEN, CDR2 SYDVKM. Written as DNA, the CDR3 is TGTGCCAGCAGTTCGCCTCCACGGGAATCCTACGAGCAGTACTTC. It translates to CASSSPPRESYEQYF.

This sequence joins TRBV6-5 and TRBJ1-1; 9 nucleotides align to TRBD1. The V and J ends lost 7 bases and 6 bases, in that order; junction bases with no gene match: 12. The CDR3 covers 15 residues. Germline V gives CDR1 MNHEY, CDR2 SVGAGI. The CDR3 sequence is CASIHVQGAIAEAFF. The DNA for the CDR3 is TGTGCCAGCATCCACGTACAGGGGGCGATAGCTGAAGCTTTCTTT.

The chain couples TRBV15 to TRBJ2-1, with 7 nucleotides matching TRBD1. Germline CDR1 LNHNV, CDR2 YYDKDF (reference sequence). This CDR3 spans 15 amino acids. The V gene end was trimmed by 1 base and the J gene end by 6 bases; junction bases not matched to a gene: 6. The CDR3 spells CATSRGRQGFNEQFF. CDR3 DNA sequence: TGTGCCACCAGCAGAGGCCGACAGGGTTTCAATGAGCAGTTCTTC.

The chain links TRBV5-1 to TRBJ2-5, with 8 positions matching TRBD1. Looked up from germline, CDR1 is SGHRS and CDR2 is YFSETQ. V lost 4 bases and J lost 7; bases outside the gene matches: 15. The CDR3 has 16 residues. In nucleotides, the CDR3 is TGCGCCAGCAGCGAGGGCAGGGGGCTAATCAGAGGGACCCAGTACTTC. Residues: CASSEGRGLIRGTQYF.

The rearrangement joins TRBV5-4 to TRBJ1-6, with TRBD1 identical over 12 bases. V was pared by 5 bases and J by 10 bases, with 10 bases of the junction left unmatched. This CDR3 contains 16 residues. The germline gives CDR1 SGHNT, CDR2 YYREEE (reference sequence). CDR3 nucleotides: TGTGCCAGCAGGCAGACGGGACAGGGGGCGGAATCACCCCTCCACTTT. Translated, it gives CASRQTGQGAESPLHF. Supplemented by reference TRBV5-4 and TRBJ1-6, the full variable domain reads ETGVTQSPTHLIKTRGQQVTLRCSSQSGHNTVSWYQQALGQGPQFIFQYYREEENGRGNFPPRFSGLQFPNYSSELNVNALELDDSALYLCASRQTGQGAESPLHFGNGTRLTVT.

This clone has just one count. CDR3 DNA sequence: TGTGCCAGCAGCCCCGCGGCAGGGGGATACAGCGAGCAGTACTTC. Translated, it gives CASSPAAGGYSEQYF. This chain joins TRBV7-9 and TRBJ2-7; 7 bases fit TRBD1. Germline CDR1 and CDR2: SEHNR and FQNEAQ (reference sequence). Trimming removed 5 bases from V and 6 bases from J; junction bases left unmatched: 13. CDR3 length: 15 residues.

This clone was counted a single time. This sequence joins TRBV4-2 and TRBJ2-7; D gene ambiguous. This CDR3 is built from 14 residues. Germline values: CDR1 LGHNA, CDR2 YNFKEQ. V was cut by 1 base and J by 5 bases, with 12 bases left in between. The CDR3 nucleotides are TGTGCCAGCAGCCAAGGAGGAGATGCCCACGAGCAGTACTTC. This sequence encodes CASSQGGDAHEQYF.

This clone was recorded once. This sequence joins TRBV7-9 and TRBJ1-4, with unresolved D. CDR3 length: 14 residues. V lost 5 bases and J lost 4, with 11 bases in between. Looked up from germline, CDR1 is SEHNR and CDR2 is FQNEAQ (reference sequence). CDR3 sequence (DNA): TGTGCCAGCAGCCCCAGTCGGGGTAATGAAAAACTGTTTTTT. Translating gives CASSPSRGNEKLFF.

This chain uses TRBV27 with TRBJ2-5; 7 bases agree with TRBD2. This CDR3 is built from 17 residues. With V trimmed by 1 base and J by 3 bases, 11 bases remained unmatched. From germline, CDR1 is MNHEY and CDR2 SMNVEV (reference sequence). This chain's CDR3 is CASSLWGGRPVKETQYF. In DNA, the CDR3 is TGTGCCAGCAGTTTATGGGGGGGACGGCCCGTCAAAGAGACCCAGTACTTC.

A remark on this clone: This sample includes further DNA sequences coding for the same CDR3. The chain joins TRBV7-9 to TRBJ1-1; TRBD1 matches at 12 bases. With 5 bases clipped from V and 3 bases from J, the junction kept 4 bases outside the gene matches. The CDR3 is 15 amino acids. The germline V gene has CDR1 SEHNR and CDR2 FQNEAQ (reference sequence). CDR3 protein: CASSPGQGADTEAFF. The CDR3 nucleotides read TGTGCCAGCAGCCCGGGACAGGGGGCCGACACTGAAGCTTTCTTT.

This clone was observed a handful of times. Here the CDR3 DNA reads TGTGCCAGCAGACAACAGGGGAACACTGAAGCTTTCTTT. Translating it yields CASRQQGNTEAFF. V is TRBV7-3 and J is TRBJ1-1; the D gene is possibly TRBD1 (6 bases). This CDR3 spans 13 amino acids. The germline CDR1 and CDR2 sequences are SGHTA and FQGTGA. V was pared by 6 bases and J by 1 base, with 9 bases between.

V usage is TRBV5-4 and J usage is TRBJ2-3, with TRBD2 matching 14 bases. J gave up 4 bases and V 4 bases, and 5 bases lay outside the gene matches. The CDR3 totals 16 residues. Germline CDR1 SGHNT, CDR2 YYREEE (reference sequence). For the CDR3, the DNA is TGTGCCAGCAGCCCGACTAGCGGGGGGGCCGCAGATACGCAGTATTTT. Amino acids: CASSPTSGGAADTQYF.

V and J are TRBV7-9 and TRBJ1-2; possible D gene TRBD1, 5 bases. Deletions cut 1 base from V and 7 bases from J, with 13 bases between. Germline CDR1 reads SEHNR; CDR2 reads FQNEAQ (reference sequence). CDR3 length: 14 amino acids. CDR3 sequence reads: CASSLGVEGIGYTF. In DNA, the CDR3 is TGTGCCAGCAGCTTAGGGGTGGAGGGGATTGGCTACACCTTC.

Only one count was recorded for this clone. Here the CDR3 DNA reads TGTGCCAGCAGCTTCGGGACTAGCCACGTCACAGATACGCAGTATTTT. Its translation is CASSFGTSHVTDTQYF. V usage is TRBV7-2 and J usage is TRBJ2-3, with 9 bases lining up with TRBD2. Germline lookup yields CDR1 SGHTA and CDR2 FQGNSA. The length of the CDR3 is 16 residues. The J segment lost 2 bases and the V segment lost 3 bases, leaving 6 bases of the junction unmatched.

The gene calls are TRBV7-8 and TRBJ1-2; D possibly corresponds to TRBD1 (6 bases). V lost 0 bases and J lost 7, with 12 bases in between. The CDR3 runs 14 residues. The germline V gene encodes CDR1 SGHVS and CDR2 FQNEAQ. CDR3 residues: CASSLAVQGSGYTF. The CDR3 nucleotides are TGTGCCAGCAGCTTAGCGGTACAGGGTAGTGGCTACACCTTC.

The chain combines TRBV30 with TRBJ2-5; TRBD2 matches 14 bases. The CDR3 runs to 17 residues. Trimming removed 0 bases from V and 5 bases from J; junction bases left unmatched: 8. Germline lookup yields CDR1 GTSNPN and CDR2 SVGIG (reference sequence). The CDR3 loop reads CAWSVRRLAGGRETQYF. CDR3 sequence (DNA): TGTGCCTGGAGTGTACGTCGACTAGCGGGGGGGCGGGAGACCCAGTACTTC.

The chain recombines TRBV12-3 or TRBV12-4 with TRBJ1-5; D is undetermined. CDR3 length equals 13 residues. The V end was cut by 5 bases, the J end by 7 bases, with 12 bases between. The CDR3 DNA reads as TGTGCCAGCAGTCCGTTTCCGGGACAGCCCCAGCATTTT. This sequence encodes CASSPFPGQPQHF.

J is TRBJ2-5 and V is TRBV27; 7 bases map to TRBD2. J gave up 0 bases and V 2 bases, and 6 bases lay outside the gene matches. Germline V lookup: CDR1 MNHEY, CDR2 SMNVEV (reference sequence). The CDR3 is 16 residues long. The CDR3 nucleotides read TGTGCCAGCAGTTTAAGCAGCGGGGAGTACCAAGAGACCCAGTACTTC. Translation: CASSLSSGEYQETQYF.